This entry lists 17 T cell receptor delta chains sequenced from one sample in a study of gamma-delta chains in newborns, infants, children. TCRdb re-called clones from the reads using CATT. The data show under 8,500 delta-chain clones, around 0.7% seen once. The sample taken for sequencing was blood. Receptors were obtained from a child who was a newborn, infant or young child, either healthy, febrile or measles-vaccinated (not recorded which).

Sample share makes this clone medium-sized. This same CDR3 is encoded by further DNA sequences in the sample. V gene TRDV2 combines with J gene TRDJ2; 7 bases align to TRDD3. V shed 2 bases and J 0 bases; nucleotides not matched to a gene: 5. The CDR3 runs 16 residues. CDR1 and CDR2 (germline): GEAIGNYY, EKD. The CDR3 here is CACDILGEALTAQLFF. The CDR3 region has the DNA TGTGCCTGTGACATTTTGGGGGAAGCTTTGACAGCACAACTCTTCTTT.

This clone appeared a few times. TCRdb lists the protein of a much larger clone for this DNA, which differs at residue 10, so this is likely a read error; the protein given here is translated from the DNA itself. V gene TRDV2 combines with J gene TRDJ3; 11 bases align to TRDD3. J gave up 0 bases and V 4 bases, and 7 bases lay outside the gene matches. This CDR3 is 19 amino acids long. Germline CDR1 GEAIGNYY, CDR2 EKD. CDR3 protein: CACDPWGIQISWDTRQMFF. CDR3 in DNA: TGTGCCTGTGATCCCTGGGGGATACAAATCTCCTGGGACACCCGACAGATGTTTTTC.

This clone was detected only a few times. This may arise from a read error, as a much more abundant clone is one base away. The V gene is TRDV2, the J gene TRDJ3; the match to TRDD3 covers 13 bases. Germline V CDR1 and CDR2: GEAIGNYY, EKD. The CDR3 is made up of 18 amino acids. The CDR3 DNA reads as TGTGCCTGTGACGAGTACTGGGGGATACGCCGGGACATCCGACAGATGTTTTTC. Protein: CACDEYWGIRRDIRQMFF.

To note about this clone: The protein TCRdb lists belongs to a much larger clone and differs from this DNA's translation at residue 3, which points to a read error; the protein shown is made from the DNA. The gene calls are TRDV2 and TRDJ1, with TRDD3 as a possible D gene (5 bases). The length of the CDR3 is 16 residues. CDR1 is GEAIGNYY and CDR2 is EKD in the germline V gene. The CDR3 bases are TGTGCCTTTGACACCGTTGGGGTTACGTACACCGATAAACTCATCTTT. It specifies CAFDTVGVTYTDKLIF.

Points on this clone: A read error may be the cause here, since a much bigger clone is one base away. Other DNA sequences from this sample encode an identical CDR3 as well. The V gene is TRDV2, the J gene TRDJ3, with D perhaps matching TRDD3 (5 bases). Germline-derived CDR1 and CDR2 are GEAIGNYY and EKD. V was pared by 0 bases and J by 4 bases, with 12 bases between. The CDR3 contains 17 residues. This CDR3 reads CACDTGRYTWDTRQMFF. CDR3 bases: TGTGCCTGTGACACCGGGAGATACACTTGGGACACCCGACAGATGTTTTTC.

As for this clone: TCRdb attributes to this sequence the protein of a much larger clone, which differs from the DNA translation at residue 7; a read error is likely, and the protein displayed is translated from the DNA. The chain combines TRDV2 with TRDJ1; D ambiguous. V lost 0 bases and J 3 bases, leaving 10 bases between the germline ends. The CDR3 has 14 amino acids. Germline V gene data show CDR1 as GEAIGNYY and CDR2 as EKD. The CDR3 coding sequence is TGTGCCTGTGACACCGTGGAATACTCCGATAAACTCATCTTT. It yields the protein CACDTVEYSDKLIF.

This clone is categorized as medium-sized. This chain connects TRDV2 to TRDJ1; 11 bases align to TRDD3. With 3 bases clipped from V and 4 bases from J, the junction kept 18 bases outside the gene matches. The CDR3 is 19 amino acids. CDR1 is GEAIGNYY, CDR2 EKD, per germline. For the CDR3, the DNA is TGTGCCTGTGACGGCTCGTACTGGGGGATAAATCATCTTGTCGATAAACTCATCTTT. The encoded protein is CACDGSYWGINHLVDKLIF.

This clone was counted between two and nine times. This may be a read error: a much more frequent sequence differs by one nucleotide. Within the sample, other DNA sequences also encode this same CDR3. The chain recombines TRDV2 with TRDJ3, with 12 bases fitting TRDD3. The germline gives CDR1 GEAIGNYY, CDR2 EKD. CDR3 length: 19 amino acids. V lost 2 bases, J lost 2 bases, and 6 bases stayed unmatched. The CDR3 reads CACDKVLGDTAWDTRQMFF. The CDR3 coding sequence is TGTGCCTGTGACAAGGTACTGGGGGATACCGCCTGGGACACCCGACAGATGTTTTTC.

A few counts support this clone. The amino acid sequence in TCRdb belongs to a much larger clone and departs from this DNA's translation at residue 11, likely a sequencing read error; the sequence shown is translated from the DNA. The genes are TRDV2 and TRDJ2, with TRDD3 matching over 8 bases. This CDR3 is 13 amino acids long. Germline V gene sequence: CDR1 GEAIGNYY, CDR2 EKD. This CDR3 is CACDTGGSAQPFF. The CDR3, as DNA: TGTGCCTGTGACACTGGGGGATCAGCACAACCCTTCTTT.

This clone turned up a few times. One junction end does not reproduce the germline sequence, and a read error may be involved. This same CDR3 is encoded by further DNA sequences in the sample. The rearrangement links TRDV2 to TRDJ2; 7 positions agree with TRDD3. The CDR3 runs to 15 residues. Germline V lookup: CDR1 GEAIGNYY, CDR2 EKD. This chain's CDR3 is CACDRGMPLTAHLFF. The CDR3 coding sequence is TGTGCCTGTGATCGGGGGATGCCTTTGACAGCACACCTCTTCTTT.

This clone was picked up a small number of times. This sequence may be a read error, since a much larger clone differs from it by one base. The same CDR3 also results from other DNA sequences found in this sample. Here the CDR3 DNA reads TGTGCCTGCGACACCGGGGACTGGAGCTCCTGGGACACCCGACAGATGTTTTTC. Protein sequence: CACDTGDWSSWDTRQMFF. The rearrangement uses TRDV2 and TRDJ3; TRDD3 might be the D (5 bases). This CDR3 has 18 amino acids. Per the germline V gene, CDR1 is GEAIGNYY and CDR2 is EKD.

Concerning this clone: The same CDR3 arises from other DNA sequences in this sample as well. The chain uses TRDV2 and TRDJ3, with 10 bases fitting TRDD3. The CDR3 totals 17 residues. From germline, CDR1 is GEAIGNYY and CDR2 EKD. Trimming took 4 bases from V and 1 from J; bases not matched to a gene: 3. The CDR3: CACDVLGDSWDTRQMFF. The CDR3 DNA reads TGTGCCTGTGATGTACTGGGGGATTCCTGGGACACCCGACAGATGTTTTTC.

This clone is medium-sized (0.01 to 0.1%) in the sample. Other DNA sequences in this specimen translate into the identical CDR3. This chain uses TRDV2 with TRDJ3; TRDD3 aligns across 7 bases. This CDR3 spans 19 amino acids. V trimming: 3 bases; J trimming: 0 bases; junction bases outside the gene matches: 10. Germline-derived CDR1 and CDR2 are GEAIGNYY and EKD. DNA of the CDR3: TGTGCCTGTGACCTAGCCCTGGGGGGCAGCTCCTGGGACACCCGACAGATGTTTTTC. Residues: CACDLALGGSSWDTRQMFF.

This clone was seen more than once but under ten times. A far larger clone is just one base off, so this is likely a read error. The rearrangement joins TRDV2 to TRDJ2; 10 nucleotides line up with TRDD3. The CDR3 totals 15 residues. Germline assignment: CDR1 GEAIGNYY and CDR2 EKD. Here the CDR3 reads CACDILGDLTAQPFF. The DNA of the CDR3 is TGTGCCTGTGACATACTGGGGGATTTGACAGCACAACCCTTCTTT.

Regarding this clone: Within the sample, other DNA sequences also encode this same CDR3. The chain couples TRDV2 to TRDJ3; 10 bases agree with TRDD3. In germline, CDR1 is GEAIGNYY, CDR2 EKD. The V gene end was trimmed by 0 bases and the J gene end by 3 bases; junction bases not matched to a gene: 4. This CDR3 contains 18 residues. CDR3 DNA: TGTGCCTGTGACACCGTCCCTGGGGGATACTGGGACACCCGACAGATGTTTTTC. Its translation is CACDTVPGGYWDTRQMFF.

Points on this clone: TCRdb has a much larger clone's protein, which differs at residue 9 from the translation of this DNA, likely because of a read error; what is shown is the protein translated from the DNA. Written as DNA, the CDR3 is TGTGCCTGTGACCCGGTGGGGGATACCAAATTTTCGGCAGCACAACTCTTCTTT. This translates into CACDPVGDTKFSAAQLFF. The chain carries TRDV2 and TRDJ2, with 10 nucleotides matching TRDD3. Germline lookup yields CDR1 GEAIGNYY and CDR2 EKD. J lost 6 bases, V lost 3 bases, and 15 bases had no gene match. There are 18 residues in the CDR3.

This clone was seen more than once but under ten times. TCRdb attributes to this sequence the protein of a much larger clone, which differs from the DNA translation at residue 10; a read error is likely, and the protein displayed is translated from the DNA. V gene TRDV2 combines with J gene TRDJ3, with TRDD3 matching over 7 bases. CDR3 size: 21 residues. CDR1 is GEAIGNYY, CDR2 EKD, per germline. V trimming: 2 bases; J trimming: 2 bases; junction bases outside the gene matches: 17. The CDR3 DNA reads TGTGCCTGTGACAGCGCATTTACAGACTTGGGGATAGCCTGGGACACCCGACAGATGTTTTTC. It codes for CACDSAFTDLGIAWDTRQMFF.